The TCR beta chain described here comes from a study of blood T cells in healthy people across ages. In its sample, this clonotype was seen a few times. Looked up from germline, CDR1 is MNHEY and CDR2 is SVGAGI. V lost 2 bases, J lost 4 bases, and 3 bases stayed unmatched. The length of the CDR3 is 16 residues. Through a sample-barcoded 5' primer and a J-beta primer mix, a second PCR was run for about 6 to 11 cycles. TCRdb reanalysed the 5' RACE reads using MiXCR and keeps one entry per CDR3 protein. Of just under 900,000 distinct CDR3 sequences listed, under 35% are singletons. The V gene is TRBV6-5, the J gene TRBJ2-2; 11 bases map to TRBD1. Sequencing input: blood. The clonotype originates from a woman aged 80 or over in good health. The CDR3, as DNA: TGTGCCAGCAGTTACCCTGGGACAGGGGGCACCGGGGAGCTGTTTTTT. This codes for CASSYPGTGGTGELFF.